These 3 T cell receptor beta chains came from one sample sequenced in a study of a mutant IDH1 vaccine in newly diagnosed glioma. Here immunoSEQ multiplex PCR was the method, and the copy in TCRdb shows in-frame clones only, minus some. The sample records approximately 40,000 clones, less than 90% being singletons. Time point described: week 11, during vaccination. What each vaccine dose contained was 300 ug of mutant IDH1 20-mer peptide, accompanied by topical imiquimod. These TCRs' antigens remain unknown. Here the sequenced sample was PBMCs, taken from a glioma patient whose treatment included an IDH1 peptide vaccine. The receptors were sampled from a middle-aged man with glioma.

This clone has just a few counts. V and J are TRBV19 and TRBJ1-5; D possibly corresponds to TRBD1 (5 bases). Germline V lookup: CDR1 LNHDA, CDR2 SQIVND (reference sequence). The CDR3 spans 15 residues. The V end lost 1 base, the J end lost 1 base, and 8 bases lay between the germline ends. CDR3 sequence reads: CASSIVSGSNQPQHF. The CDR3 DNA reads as TGTGCCAGTAGTATAGTTTCAGGGAGCAATCAGCCCCAGCATTTT.

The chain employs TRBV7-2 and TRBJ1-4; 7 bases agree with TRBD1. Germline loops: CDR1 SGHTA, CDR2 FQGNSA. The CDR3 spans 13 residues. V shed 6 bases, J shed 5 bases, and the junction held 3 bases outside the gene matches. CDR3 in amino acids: CASRAGQNEKLFF. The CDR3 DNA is TGTGCCAGCAGGGCGGGACAGAATGAAAAACTGTTTTTT.

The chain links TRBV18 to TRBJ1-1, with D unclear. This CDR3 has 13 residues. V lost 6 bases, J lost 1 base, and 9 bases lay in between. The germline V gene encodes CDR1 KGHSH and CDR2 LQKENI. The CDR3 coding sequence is TGTGCCAGCTCCCTTAGCGAGAACACTGAAGCTTTCTTT. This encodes CASSLSENTEAFF.